The clone carrying this T cell receptor beta chain showed up many times. Its antigen is unknown. The authors made TCR beta libraries by quantitative 5'-RACE with molecular barcodes. TCRdb re-analysed the 5' RACE reads in MiXCR, keeping a single row per CDR3 protein. Here the sample spans about 200,000 distinct CDR3 sequences, approximately 7.4% being singletons. These data originate in a study of CD8 T cells in ankylosing spondylitis. Whole-study results and caveats: Significant enrichment of disease-linked clones was reported in matched ankylosing spondylitis synovial fluid. A TCR beta motif of several highly homologous variants appeared characteristic of ankylosing spondylitis blood.

Sequencing used blood, either unsorted or a sorted T cell fraction (not recorded which). The sequence came from a male donor with ankylosing spondylitis.

The CDR3 loop is CASSKRDSPPF. Here the CDR3 DNA reads TGTGCCAGCAGCAAGCGGGACAGCCCTCCCTTC. The chain uses TRBV21-1 and TRBJ1-2; the D call TRBD1 from the table was never checked on the DNA. TRBV21-1 is assigned pseudogene status. The CDR3 is 11 amino acids.